This T cell receptor beta chain was captured in a study of blood T cells in healthy people across ages. Study-level findings and limits: TCR beta diversity per million T cells fell roughly linearly with age.

In its sample, this clonotype was seen once. Its antigen is unidentified. A second roughly 6 to 11 cycle PCR used barcoded and J-beta primers. TCRdb processed the 5' RACE reads anew with MiXCR; each CDR3 protein has one entry. The table has approximately 770,000 distinct CDR3 sequences, about three fifths seen once. CDR3 size: 12 residues. Germline V gene data show CDR1 as SGHVS and CDR2 as FQNEAQ. Donors ranged from about 6 to 90 years old and were healthy Caucasians in Russia. The authors drew about 10 milliliters of peripheral blood from each donor. Samples each yielded at least 5.5 micrograms of total RNA.

The chain couples TRBV7-8 to TRBJ2-4; possible D gene TRBD1, 5 bases. The DNA end is a closer match to TRBJ2-7, so the J assignment may be wrong. The sample consisted of blood. This TCR came from a man aged 25 to 40 in good health. The CDR3 sequence: CASSLVQGEQYF. The DNA of the CDR3 is TGTGCCAGCAGCTTAGTGCAGGGCGAGCAGTACTTC.